These 12 T cell receptor beta chains came from one sample sequenced in a study of long-term antiretroviral therapy in people with HIV. Survey level was the resolution at which the v3.0 immunoSEQ assay ran. Profiled with immunoSEQ multiplex PCR; TCRdb holds only in-frame clones, not every one. The sample consists of about 25,000 clones, approximately 86% of them appearing once. The sample was unsorted PBMCs, taken 1.9 years after starting antiretroviral therapy. These receptors all stem from a woman younger than 45 with HIV.

This chain joins TRBV27 and TRBJ1-3; D is ambiguous. This CDR3 is 15 amino acids long. V lost 5 bases to trimming and J lost 2 bases, with 13 bases between them. CDR1 is MNHEY, CDR2 SMNVEV, per germline (reference sequence). CDR3 sequence reads: CASSLTGLPGNTIYF. CDR3 nucleotide sequence: TGTGCCAGCAGTCTCACGGGCCTCCCTGGAAACACCATATATTTT.

This chain links TRBV30 with TRBJ2-7; no definite D call. The CDR3 sequence is 13 residues long. Germline V gives CDR1 GTSNPN, CDR2 SVGIG (reference sequence). Trimming cost V 2 bases and J 3 bases, with 11 bases left between them. The CDR3 DNA is TGTGCCTGGAGTTCAGGAACCCACTACGAGCAGTACTTC. Amino acid sequence: CAWSSGTHYEQYF. The variable domain in full, with the rest retrieved from reference TRBV30 and TRBJ2-7, is SQTIHQWPATLVQPVGSPLSLECTVEGTSNPNLYWYRQAAGRGLQLLFYSVGIGQISSEVPQNLSASRPQDRQFILSSKKLLLSDSGFYLCAWSSGTHYEQYFGPGTRLTVT.

The chain carries TRBV14 and TRBJ2-5; 10 positions agree with TRBD2. J lost 4 bases, V lost 4 bases, and 12 bases had no gene match. Germline CDR1 is SGHDN and CDR2 is FVKESK. The CDR3 runs to 17 residues. In DNA form, the CDR3 reads TGTGCCAGCAGCCCTCGGGGAGCGGGGGGGCCCGGAGAGACCCAGTACTTC. This codes for CASSPRGAGGPGETQYF.

In nucleotides, the CDR3 is TGTGCCAGTAGTGTTCGGGCAGGGCCAAACACTGAAGCTTTCTTT. Protein sequence: CASSVRAGPNTEAFF. This chain uses TRBV19 with TRBJ1-1, with D maybe TRBD1 (5 bases). The CDR3 extends over 15 amino acids. Looked up from germline, CDR1 is LNHDA and CDR2 is SQIVND (reference sequence). The germline V and J ends were trimmed by 5 bases and 2 bases, with 15 bases remaining between them. Drawing the rest from reference TRBV19 and TRBJ1-1, the complete variable domain is DGGITQSPKYLFRKEGQNVTLSCEQNLNHDAMYWYRQDPGQGLRLIYYSQIVNDFQKGDIAEGYSVSREKKESFPLTVTSAQKNPTAFYLCASSVRAGPNTEAFFGQGTRLTVV.

The chain is built from TRBV6-1 and TRBJ2-7; D possibly matches TRBD1 or TRBD2 (5 bases each). The CDR3 contains 14 residues. The germline CDR1 and CDR2 sequences are MNHNS and SASEGT. V was trimmed by 6 bases and J by 6 bases, leaving 18 bases between them. CDR3 in DNA: TGTGCCAGCAGGACTCATAATCAGGGACCCGAGCAGTACGTC. Its translation: CASRTHNQGPEQYV.

The V and J genes are TRBV5-4 and TRBJ2-7; TRBD1 is a possible D gene (5 bases). Germline CDR1 and CDR2: SGHNT and YYREEE (reference sequence). The CDR3 has 15 residues. Between the trimmed V and J ends, which lost 2 bases and 12 bases, there was a span of 24 bases. The CDR3 here is CASSFSQGSLAYLYF. The CDR3 region has the DNA TGTGCCAGCAGCTTTAGTCAGGGTAGTTTGGCGTATCTGTACTTC.

The chain has TRBV5-1 and TRBJ2-3, with D unresolved. Germline V gene lookup returns CDR1 SGHRS and CDR2 YFSETQ. The V end lost 3 bases, the J end lost 0 bases, and 17 bases lay between the germline ends. CDR3 length: 17 residues. CDR3 residues: CASSSPPGPTSTDTQYF. The DNA of the CDR3 is TGCGCCAGCAGCTCCCCCCCCGGGCCTACTAGCACAGATACGCAGTATTTT.

This clone was seen only once. This sequence joins TRBV7-6 and TRBJ2-4, with a tentative D call TRBD2 (7 bases). The length of the CDR3 is 16 residues. Germline CDR1 SGHVS, CDR2 FNYEAQ. Trimming left V 1 base short and J 3 bases short, with 13 bases between. In DNA form, the CDR3 reads TGTGCCAGCAGCTTAGGGGCGGGGGCGGTCAAAAACATTCAGTACTTC. This codes for CASSLGAGAVKNIQYF.

The chain is built from TRBV5-1 and TRBJ1-1, with a tentative D call TRBD1 (6 bases). CDR1 is SGHRS and CDR2 is YFSETQ in the germline V gene. CDR3 length: 16 amino acids. V was shortened by 0 bases and J by 1 base, with 13 bases between the two germline ends. In DNA form, the CDR3 reads TGCGCCAGCAGCTTGGGGGACACTCAACAGAACACTGAAGCTTTCTTT. Translation: CASSLGDTQQNTEAFF.

J is TRBJ1-5 and V is TRBV15; D is unclear. The germline V and J ends were trimmed by 5 bases and 1 base, with 15 bases remaining between them. Germline loops: CDR1 LNHNV, CDR2 YYDKDF (reference sequence). CDR3 length: 16 residues. CDR3 sequence reads: CATSGVPGESNQPQHF. In nucleotides, the CDR3 is TGTGCCACCAGCGGAGTGCCAGGCGAGAGCAATCAGCCCCAGCATTTT.

This chain uses TRBV6-5 with TRBJ1-2; 10 nucleotides line up with TRBD1. Germline V gene sequence: CDR1 MNHEY, CDR2 SVGAGI. CDR3 size: 15 residues. After removal of 2 bases from V and 2 bases from J, the junction contained 2 bases not matched to a gene. The DNA of the CDR3 is TGTGCCAGCAGTTACGGGACAGGGGTAAACTATGGCTACACCTTC. Protein product: CASSYGTGVNYGYTF.

The rearrangement joins TRBV10-3 to TRBJ2-2; TRBD1 aligns across 8 bases. Germline CDR1 reads ENHRY; CDR2 reads SYGVKD. V lost 7 bases, J lost 5 bases, and 9 bases stayed unmatched. CDR3 length: 15 amino acids. The CDR3 DNA is TGTGCCATCAATCCAGGGGGCGCGGTAACCGGGGAGCTGTTTTTT. This translates into CAINPGGAVTGELFF.